These 8 T cell receptor beta chains share one sample of origin, sequenced in a study of vaccination and CD4 T cells after COVID-19. Documented treatment: approximately nine-day PBMC culture with coronavirus spike peptide pools or control peptides (ViraFEST assay). These receptors are not linked to any known antigen. An Oncomine TCR Beta short-read assay was used to sequence the DNA from cultured CD4+ T cells. MiXCR, run by TCRdb on the PCR reads, gives a single entry per CDR3 protein. The sample lists 8,500 to 9,500 distinct CDR3 sequences; 55% to 75% were seen once. The starting material was cultured CD4+ T cells from blood, obtained after SARS-CoV-2 vaccination. Every receptor here comes from a human donor with COVID-19.

V and J are TRBV20-1 and TRBJ2-5; a weak D match, TRBD2 (6 bases). The CDR3 loop spans 14 amino acids. Germline assignment: CDR1 DFQATT and CDR2 SNEGSKA (reference sequence). Trimming removed 4 bases at V and 4 bases at J, with 16 bases between. CDR3 DNA sequence: TGCAGTGCTATCATTGGCCGGGGACTAGAGACCCAGTACTTC. Translated: CSAIIGRGLETQYF.

The chain has TRBV27 and TRBJ2-5; D is uncertain. Trimming stripped 5 bases from V and 4 bases from J, with 14 bases between. There are 14 residues in the CDR3. CDR1 MNHEY and CDR2 SMNVEV come from the germline V gene (reference sequence). DNA for the CDR3: TGTGCCAGCAGTGACGGACGTACTGGAGAGACCCAGTACTTC. It codes for CASSDGRTGETQYF.

The J gene is TRBJ2-7, the V gene TRBV7-6, with a weak D call TRBD2 (6 bases). The CDR3 sequence is 14 residues long. The germline V gene has CDR1 SGHVS and CDR2 FNYEAQ. V was trimmed by 6 bases and J by 0 bases, leaving 12 bases between them. DNA for the CDR3: TGTGCCAGCAGTTGGAGGGACCGCTCCTACGAGCAGTACTTC. Its translation: CASSWRDRSYEQYF. The full variable domain, completed using reference TRBV7-6 and TRBJ2-7, is GAGVSQSPRYKVTKRGQDVALRCDPISGHVSLYWYRQALGQGPEFLTYFNYEAQQDKSGLPNDRFSAERPEGSISTLTIQRTEQRDSAMYRCASSWRDRSYEQYFGPGTRLTVT.

The chain has TRBV10-3 and TRBJ2-1, with 7 bases aligning to TRBD2. The ends lost 6 bases at V and 6 bases at J; junction bases unmatched: 11. There are 15 residues in the CDR3. Germline values: CDR1 ENHRY, CDR2 SYGVKD. CDR3 DNA: TGTGCCATCAGCCGACTAGCTGAAGGGAGCAATGAGCAGTTCTTC. Translating it yields CAISRLAEGSNEQFF.

This clonotype occurred once. The chain has TRBV28 and TRBJ1-5; TRBD1 matches 9 bases. The CDR3 has 13 amino acids. The germline V gene encodes CDR1 MDHEN and CDR2 SYDVKM. The J segment lost 5 bases and the V segment lost 6 bases, leaving 2 bases of the junction unmatched. CDR3 loop: CASRRTGDQPQHF. The CDR3 nucleotides read TGTGCCAGCAGGAGGACAGGGGATCAGCCCCAGCATTTT.

The chain joins TRBV6-1 to TRBJ1-2, with D possibly TRBD1 on 5 matching bases. Germline CDR1 and CDR2: MNHNS and SASEGT. Trimming cost V 6 bases and J 0 bases, with 11 bases left between them. The CDR3 spans 14 residues. The CDR3 sequence is CASRKEGTNYGYTF. The CDR3 coding sequence is TGTGCCAGCAGAAAGGAGGGGACTAACTATGGCTACACCTTC.

V usage is TRBV20-1 and J usage is TRBJ2-3; TRBD2 matches at 9 bases. Trimming took 3 bases from V and 0 from J; bases not matched to a gene: 4. Looked up from germline, CDR1 is DFQATT and CDR2 is SNEGSKA (reference sequence). The CDR3 extends over 15 amino acids. CDR3 region: CSASDLAGSTDTQYF. The CDR3 DNA follows: TGCAGTGCTAGCGACCTAGCGGGGAGCACAGATACGCAGTATTTT.

The chain is built from TRBV27 and TRBJ1-2; no definite D call. CDR3 length: 15 residues. Trimming removed 6 bases at V and 0 bases at J, with 14 bases between. Germline-derived CDR1 and CDR2 are MNHEY and SMNVEV (reference sequence). The CDR3 DNA is TGTGCCAGCAGGCCTTTGGGCAGCTCTAACTATGGCTACACCTTC. This codes for CASRPLGSSNYGYTF.